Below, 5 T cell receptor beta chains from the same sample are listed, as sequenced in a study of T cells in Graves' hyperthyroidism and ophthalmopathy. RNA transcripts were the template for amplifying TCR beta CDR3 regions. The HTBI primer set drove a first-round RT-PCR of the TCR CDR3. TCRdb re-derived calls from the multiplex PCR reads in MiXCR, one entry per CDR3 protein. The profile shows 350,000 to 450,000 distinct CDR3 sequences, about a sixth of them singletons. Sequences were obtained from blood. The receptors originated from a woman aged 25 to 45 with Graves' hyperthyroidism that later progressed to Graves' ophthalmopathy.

CDR3 in amino acids: CAISQTGPDLETQYF. The CDR3 coding sequence is TGTGCCATCAGCCAAACTGGACCTGACCTGGAGACCCAGTACTTC. The chain is built from TRBV10-3 and TRBJ2-5, with D hard to call. This CDR3 region has 15 residues. The germline V and J ends were trimmed by 6 bases and 5 bases, with 19 bases remaining between them. Germline V gives CDR1 ENHRY, CDR2 SYGVKD.

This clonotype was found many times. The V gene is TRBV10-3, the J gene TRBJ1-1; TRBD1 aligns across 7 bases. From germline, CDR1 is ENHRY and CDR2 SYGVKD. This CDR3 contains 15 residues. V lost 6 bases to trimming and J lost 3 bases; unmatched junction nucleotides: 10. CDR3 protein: CAISARQGLDTEAFF. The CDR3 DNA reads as TGTGCCATCAGCGCCAGACAGGGTTTAGACACTGAAGCTTTCTTT.

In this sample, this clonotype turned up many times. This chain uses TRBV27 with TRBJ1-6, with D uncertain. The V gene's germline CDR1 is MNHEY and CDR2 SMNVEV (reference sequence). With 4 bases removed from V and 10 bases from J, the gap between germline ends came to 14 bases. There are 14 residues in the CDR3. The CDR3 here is CASSSPALFSPLHF. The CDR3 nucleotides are TGTGCCAGCAGTTCACCAGCTCTATTCTCACCCCTCCACTTT.

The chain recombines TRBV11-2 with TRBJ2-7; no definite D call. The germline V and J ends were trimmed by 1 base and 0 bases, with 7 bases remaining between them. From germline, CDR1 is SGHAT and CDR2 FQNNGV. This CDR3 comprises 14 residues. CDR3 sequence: CASSLGPVSYEQYF. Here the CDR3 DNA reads TGTGCCAGCAGCTTAGGTCCGGTCTCCTACGAGCAGTACTTC. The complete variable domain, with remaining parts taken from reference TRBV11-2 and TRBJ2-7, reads EAGVAQSPRYKIIEKRQSVAFWCNPISGHATLYWYQQILGQGPKLLIQFQNNGVVDDSQLPKDRFSAERLKGVDSTLKIQPAKLEDSAVYLCASSLGPVSYEQYFGPGTRLTVT.

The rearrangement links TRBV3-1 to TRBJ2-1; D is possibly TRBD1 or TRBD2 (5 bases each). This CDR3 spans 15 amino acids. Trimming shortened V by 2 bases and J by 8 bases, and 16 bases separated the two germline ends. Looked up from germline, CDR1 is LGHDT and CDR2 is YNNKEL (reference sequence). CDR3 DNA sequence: TGTGCCAGCAGCCAATCCGGGACGGCCTTGGATGAGCAGTTCTTC. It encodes CASSQSGTALDEQFF.